This TCR beta chain emerged from a study of T cell responses to AZD1222 COVID-19 vaccine. Study-wide results and limits: Donors in the cohort were predominantly white British and more often female, and clonal diversity was possibly underestimated.

A remark on this clone: The target antigen is unknown.

There are 16 residues in the CDR3. Unmatched junction bases numbered 7, after V lost 4 bases and J lost 4 bases. Germline CDR1 and CDR2: SGHNT and YENEEA. TCRdb's table, derived via immunoSEQ multiplex PCR, lists solely in-frame clones and lacks some. The sample records over 150,000 clones, approximately 90% being singletons. The receptor comes from an adult in good health. This rearrangement joins TRBV11-3 to TRBJ2-1; 10 bases line up with TRBD2. The sample consisted of peripheral blood, taken on day 0 of AZD1222 vaccination. The CDR3 reads CASSSVSGGQYNEQFF. As DNA, the CDR3 is TGTGCCAGCAGCTCGGTTAGCGGGGGGCAGTACAATGAGCAGTTCTTC.